The rows below give T cell receptor beta chains drawn from one sample of a study of type 1 regulatory T cells. TCRdb reprocessed the reads with MiXCR, giving one entry per CDR3 protein. The repertoire holds about 69,000 distinct CDR3 sequences, with under 25% as singletons. No antigen has been identified for these receptors. The specimen sequenced was cultured type 1 regulatory T (Tr1) cells, either the whole culture or a sorted fraction (not recorded which). Source of these receptors: a human donor in good health. Each CDR3 is given with its conserved first and last residue. D genes are given only for firm matches. Size is stated for part of the rows, as once, few or many counts, or as a class when the clone is expanded.

TGCGCCAGCAGCTTGGAGGGACAGGGGGCGAGAGAGCAGTACTTC	CASSLEGQGAREQYF	TRBD1	TRBV5-1	TRBJ2-7	NA
TGCAGTGCTGGAGCGGGCACAGATACGCAGTATTTT	CSAGAGTDTQYF	NA	TRBV20-1	TRBJ2-3	many
TGTGCCAGCAGCTTACGGCTAGCGGGAGGTCCCGGAGAGACCCAGTACTTC	CASSLRLAGGPGETQYF	TRBD2	TRBV7-9	TRBJ2-5	NA
TGTGCCAGTAGTATAGAAAGGGGGGCAGGGGCCAACGTCCTGACTTTC	CASSIERGAGANVLTF	NA	TRBV19	TRBJ2-6	NA
TGTGCCAGCAGCTTGGGTCGGGGGGCGGTTAATGAGCAGTTCTTC	CASSLGRGAVNEQFF	NA	TRBV7-9	TRBJ2-1	many
TGCAGCGTTATTAGAGGAGGGGAGAACACTGAAGCTTTCTTT	CSVIRGGENTEAFF	NA	TRBV29-1	TRBJ1-1	many
TGTGCCTGGAGTGGGGGTCAAGTCGTCATTCAGTACTTC	CAWSGGQVVIQYF	NA	TRBV30	TRBJ2-4	NA
TGTGCCAGCAGTTTGGGTAGTTCACCCCTCCACTTT	CASSLGSSPLHF	NA	TRBV12-3/TRBV12-4	TRBJ1-6	few
TGCAGTGCTAGGCCGGGACGAGTCAACAATGAGCAGTTCTTC	CSARPGRVNNEQFF	NA	TRBV20-1	TRBJ2-1	NA
TGTGCCGGATCGGGGGATGAGACCCAGTACTTC	CAGSGDETQYF	NA	TRBV2	TRBJ2-5	NA
TGCAGTGCTATTTGGACAGGGGGCCCAGATACGCAGTATTTT	CSAIWTGGPDTQYF	TRBD1	TRBV20-1	TRBJ2-3	NA
TGTGCCAGCAGTCCTGGACAGGGCCCTAACGAGCAGTACTTC	CASSPGQGPNEQYF	TRBD1	TRBV7-6	TRBJ2-7	NA
TGTGCCAGCAGTCCGGGGACAGCCTTCAACTCTGGAAACACCATATATTTT	CASSPGTAFNSGNTIYF	TRBD1	TRBV12-3/TRBV12-4	TRBJ1-3	NA
TGTGCCAGCAGCCAAGATAGGGCCTTAGCGGGGGGGAACAATGAGCAGTTCTTC	CASSQDRALAGGNNEQFF	TRBD2	TRBV4-2	TRBJ2-1	NA
TGTGCCAGCAGCCAAGCGGGGGGAACCTACGAGCAGTACTTC	CASSQAGGTYEQYF	TRBD2	TRBV3-1	TRBJ2-7	NA
TGCAGTGCTAGGAAGCGGGAGGGCCTGCCCGAGCAGTACTTC	CSARKREGLPEQYF	TRBD2	TRBV20-1	TRBJ2-7	NA
TGCGCCAGCAGCTTGGGGTCTTACAATGAGCAGTTCTTC	CASSLGSYNEQFF	NA	TRBV5-1	TRBJ2-1	many
TGCAGTGCTGGGACAGGGAGGGTCCAGCCCCAGCATTTT	CSAGTGRVQPQHF	TRBD1	TRBV20-1	TRBJ1-5	NA
TGCGCCAGCAAGGACGGCAATGAGCAGTTCTTC	CASKDGNEQFF	NA	TRBV5-1	TRBJ2-1	NA
TGCAGTGCTTACGGACAGGGGCAGGATGGCTACACCTTC	CSAYGQGQDGYTF	TRBD1	TRBV20-1	TRBJ1-2	many
TGTGCCAGCAGTTCCATTAGCGGGAGGCGGTCGGATACGCAGTATTTT	CASSSISGRRSDTQYF	TRBD2	TRBV12-3/TRBV12-4	TRBJ2-3	NA
TGTGCCAGCAGTTTCGCACTGGGGGCTGAGCAGTTCTTC	CASSFALGAEQFF	NA	TRBV2	TRBJ2-1	many
TGTGCCAGCAGCTTAAAGGTCGCTGCGAACACCGGGGAGCTGTTTTTT	CASSLKVAANTGELFF	NA	TRBV7-3	TRBJ2-2	few
TGCAGTGCTGTGATAGCGGGAGGGGCCTACGAGCAGTACTTC	CSAVIAGGAYEQYF	TRBD2	TRBV20-1	TRBJ2-7	few
TGCGCCAGCAGCCCGGGCGAGGGCGGCTACACCTTC	CASSPGEGGYTF	NA	TRBV5-1	TRBJ1-2	few
TGTGCCAGCAGTTTATTATGGGGGACAGGGGAAAACTACGAGCAGTACTTC	CASSLLWGTGENYEQYF	TRBD1	TRBV27	TRBJ2-7	few
TGTGCCAGCAGTTTCGGGGACAGCGGGGACCTACACACAGATACGCAGTATTTT	CASSFGDSGDLHTDTQYF	NA	TRBV27	TRBJ2-3	NA
TGCGCCAGCAGCCCCGCACTTCCGGGGGCGAGTGAGCAGTTCTTC	CASSPALPGASEQFF	NA	TRBV5-1	TRBJ2-1	many
TGCGCCAGCAGCCCGGGACAGGGATGGGAGACCCAGTACTTC	CASSPGQGWETQYF	TRBD1	TRBV5-1	TRBJ2-5	many
TGTGCCAGTAGTTTAGCGGGAGGGCCGATTGCAGATACGCAGTATTTT	CASSLAGGPIADTQYF	TRBD2	TRBV19	TRBJ2-3	many
TGTGCCAGTAGCGTGACAGATACGCAGTATTTT	CASSVTDTQYF	NA	TRBV19	TRBJ2-3	NA
TGTGCCAGCGGGCCGACAGATAGCAATCAGCCCCAGCATTTT	CASGPTDSNQPQHF	NA	TRBV12-3/TRBV12-4	TRBJ1-5	NA
TGTGCCAGCTCACCACGGGACACCCCTAGCACAGATACGCAGTATTTT	CASSPRDTPSTDTQYF	NA	TRBV18	TRBJ2-3	few
TGTGCCAGCAGTTCGGGTCAGGGAAACGGCTACACCTTC	CASSSGQGNGYTF	NA	TRBV28	TRBJ1-2	few
TGTGCCATCAGTGAAAGACGACAGGGGATAAACACCGGGGAGCTGTTTTTT	CAISERRQGINTGELFF	TRBD1	TRBV10-3	TRBJ2-2	NA
TGTGCCAGCGAGACTAGTTCCCAGCAGTACTTC	CASETSSQQYF	NA	TRBV7-9	TRBJ2-7	few
TGTGCCAGCACACCGACAGGGTTGAACACTGAAGCTTTCTTT	CASTPTGLNTEAFF	TRBD1	TRBV12-3/TRBV12-4	TRBJ1-1	few
TGTGCCAGCTCACCCGGTACAGGCACGAAGACCCAGTACTTC	CASSPGTGTKTQYF	NA	TRBV18	TRBJ2-5	many
TGTGCCAGCAGTTACTCCCAAACTTTTGGGGCCAACTCGAAGACCGGGGAGCTGTTTTTT	CASSYSQTFGANSKTGELFF	NA	TRBV6-6	TRBJ2-2	few
TGTGCCATCTCGGGCGCCACTGAAGCTTTCTTT	CAISGATEAFF	NA	TRBV7-9	TRBJ1-1	few
TGTGCCAGCAGCCCCACCCTTAATGAAAAACTGTTTTTT	CASSPTLNEKLFF	NA	TRBV6-5	TRBJ1-4	NA
TGCGCCAGCAGCCCCGGGACTAGCGAGGCAGATACGCAGTATTTT	CASSPGTSEADTQYF	TRBD2	TRBV5-1	TRBJ2-3	many
TGCAGTGTTCAGAAGCGACAGACGGTGGATGAGCAGTACTTC	CSVQKRQTVDEQYF	NA	TRBV20-1	TRBJ2-7	NA
TGTGCCAGCAGCCGCGGCGGCCGGGGACGATCCTACGAGCAGTACTTC	CASSRGGRGRSYEQYF	NA	TRBV3-1	TRBJ2-7	many
TGTGCCAGCAGAATGACCTCTAGCGGGAGGTGGGAGACCCAGTACTTC	CASRMTSSGRWETQYF	TRBD2	TRBV7-8	TRBJ2-5	few